This T cell receptor beta chain was documented in a study of cytomegalovirus exposure and HLA in healthy donors. The V and J ends lost 6 bases and 0 bases respectively, with 13 bases between them. Looked up from germline, CDR1 is ENHRY and CDR2 is SYGVKD. CDR3 length equals 15 residues. This clone was detected only a few times. PCR amplification relied on 60 Vbeta primers (plus 13 Jbeta primers). Profiling relied on immunoSEQ multiplex PCR, and the TCRdb table lists in-frame clones only, not all of them. The data contain 110,000 or so clones, about 78% of them singletons. The sequence derives from a woman in her thirties or forties in good health and CMV-seropositive. The sample was PBMCs. The V and J genes are TRBV10-3 and TRBJ2-3, with no clear D. CDR3 DNA: TGTGCCATCAGCCCCGGGTCACTTAGCACAGATACGCAGTATTTT. It codes for CAISPGSLSTDTQYF.